The 9 T cell receptor beta chains below come from one sample, sequenced in a study of OX40 agonist ivuxolimab in advanced cancers. The assay was immunoSEQ multiplex PCR, and TCRdb's table has in-frame clones only and misses some. The sample lists around 40,000 clones; 92% were seen once. The source material was CD4+ or CD8+ T cells sorted from blood, sampled in a trial of the OX40 agonist ivuxolimab. The receptors were sampled from an adult with an advanced solid tumor such as melanoma, head and neck, liver or kidney cancer.

The rearrangement joins TRBV10-2 to TRBJ2-1; 8 nucleotides agree with TRBD2. J lost 4 bases, V lost 4 bases, and 3 bases had no gene match. The CDR3 extends over 14 amino acids. Germline loops: CDR1 WSHSY, CDR2 SAAADI. The CDR3 bases are TGCGCCAGCAGTGTGTTAGCGGGGTACAATGAGCAGTTCTTC. This sequence encodes CASSVLAGYNEQFF.

V usage is TRBV5-1 and J usage is TRBJ2-1; D is undetermined. V lost 1 base to trimming and J lost 4 bases, with 6 bases between them. The CDR3 consists of 13 residues. Germline CDR1 reads SGHRS; CDR2 reads YFSETQ. CDR3 region: CASSLSRYNEQFF. The CDR3 nucleotides read TGCGCCAGCAGCTTGTCACGTTACAATGAGCAGTTCTTC.

The chain combines TRBV28 with TRBJ2-3, with D maybe TRBD1 (6 bases). Germline V CDR1 and CDR2: MDHEN, SYDVKM. This CDR3 has 16 amino acids. V gave up 3 bases and J gave up 1 base, with 14 bases separating them. Here the CDR3 reads CASSLMAPGGTDTQYF. CDR3 DNA: TGTGCCAGCAGTTTGATGGCCCCAGGGGGCACAGATACGCAGTATTTT.

The chain combines TRBV6-5 with TRBJ1-1; D not resolved. The CDR3 consists of 11 residues. The V gene's germline CDR1 is MNHEY and CDR2 SVGAGI. V lost 6 bases, J lost 4 bases, and 6 bases lay in between. The CDR3 reads CASREGTEAFF. Here the CDR3 DNA reads TGTGCCAGCAGGGAAGGCACTGAAGCTTTCTTT.

V usage is TRBV25-1 and J usage is TRBJ1-2; TRBD1 might be the D (5 bases). Germline V gives CDR1 MGHDK, CDR2 SYGVNS. Trimming took off 6 bases at V and 8 bases at J, with 16 bases between the two ends. The CDR3 has 13 residues. The CDR3 DNA reads as TGTGCCAGCAGCCCCGGGACTCCCTTAGGCTACACCTTC. Translated, it gives CASSPGTPLGYTF.

The V and J genes are TRBV2 and TRBJ2-2; the match to TRBD1 covers 7 bases. The CDR3 loop spans 13 amino acids. Germline-derived CDR1 and CDR2 are SNHLY and FYNNEI. After removal of 10 bases from V and 5 bases from J, the junction contained 7 bases not matched to a gene. Here the CDR3 reads CAIRDSSTGELFF. The CDR3, as DNA: TGTGCCATCCGGGACAGTTCGACCGGGGAGCTGTTTTTT.

This rearrangement joins TRBV5-1 to TRBJ2-2; 10 bases are shared with TRBD2. V gave up 6 bases and J gave up 6 bases; unmatched junction bases: 5. The CDR3 is made up of 14 amino acids. Germline CDR1 SGHRS, CDR2 YFSETQ. CDR3 in amino acids: CASTLAGAPGELFF. The CDR3 DNA sequence: TGCGCCAGCACCCTAGCGGGAGCTCCCGGGGAGCTGTTTTTT.

The chain employs TRBV10-3 and TRBJ1-1; D perhaps matches TRBD1 (5 bases). V lost 4 bases and J lost 2, with 11 bases in between. Germline CDR1 ENHRY, CDR2 SYGVKD. This CDR3 region has 14 residues. The CDR3 nucleotides read TGTGCCATCAGTGTAGGGGATAGAAACACTGAAGCTTTCTTT. It encodes CAISVGDRNTEAFF.

The J gene is TRBJ2-7, the V gene TRBV6-1, with a possible D match to TRBD2 (5 bases). Trimming pared 6 bases from V and 0 bases from J, leaving 15 bases between. CDR3 size: 15 residues. From germline, CDR1 is MNHNS and CDR2 SASEGT. CDR3 amino acids: CASRDFGVTSYEQYV. Here the CDR3 DNA reads TGTGCCAGCAGGGACTTTGGGGTCACCTCCTACGAGCAGTACGTC.